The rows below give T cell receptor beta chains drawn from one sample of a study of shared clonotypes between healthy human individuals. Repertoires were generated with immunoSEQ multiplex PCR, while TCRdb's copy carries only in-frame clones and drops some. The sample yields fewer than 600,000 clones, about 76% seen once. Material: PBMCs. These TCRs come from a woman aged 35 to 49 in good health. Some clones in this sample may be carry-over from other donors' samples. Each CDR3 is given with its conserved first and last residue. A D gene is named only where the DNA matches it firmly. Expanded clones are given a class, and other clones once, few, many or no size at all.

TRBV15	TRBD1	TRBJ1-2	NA	TGTGCCACCAGCAGACCATCGGACAGGGGCTATGGCTACACCTTC	CATSRPSDRGYGYTF
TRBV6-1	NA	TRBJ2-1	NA	TGTGCCAGCAGTGCAACCCAGCAGGGGTATGAGCAGTTCTTC	CASSATQQGYEQFF
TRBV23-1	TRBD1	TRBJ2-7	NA	TGCGCCAGCAGTCAAAGACAGGGCCCAGACGAGCAGTACTTC	CASSQRQGPDEQYF
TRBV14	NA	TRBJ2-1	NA	TGTGCCAGCAGCCCAAGCTCCTACAATGAGCAGTTCTTC	CASSPSSYNEQFF
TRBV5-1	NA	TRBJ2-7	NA	TGCGCCAGCAGCTTGGATCCTAGCTCCTACGAGCAGTACTTC	CASSLDPSSYEQYF
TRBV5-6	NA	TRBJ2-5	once	TGTGCCAGCAGCTTGAGTGGGGAAGAGACCCAGTACTTC	CASSLSGEETQYF
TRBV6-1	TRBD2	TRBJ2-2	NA	TGTGCCAGCCGGGACTACCATTCTCCCGGGGAGCTGTTTTTT	CASRDYHSPGELFF
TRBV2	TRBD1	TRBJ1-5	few	TGTGCCAGCAGTCCGGAGACAGGGGGGAATCAGCCCCAGCATTTT	CASSPETGGNQPQHF
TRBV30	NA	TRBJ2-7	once	TGTGCCGCGTTAACAGGGGGGGGCGCCTACGAGCAGTACTTC	CAALTGGGAYEQYF
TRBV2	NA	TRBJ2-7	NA	TGTGCCAGCAGTGAAACCCGATACTACGAGCAGTACTTC	CASSETRYYEQYF
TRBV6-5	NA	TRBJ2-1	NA	TGTGCCAGCAGGCGGCGAAATGAGCAGTTCTTC	CASRRRNEQFF
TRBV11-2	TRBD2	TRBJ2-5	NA	TGTGCCAGCAGAATCATAGCGGGAGTGGGAGAGACCCAGTACTTC	CASRIIAGVGETQYF
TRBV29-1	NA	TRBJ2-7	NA	TGCAGCGTTGGCTGGAACACCCTCGAGCAGTACTTC	CSVGWNTLEQYF
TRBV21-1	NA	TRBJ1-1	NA	TGTGCCAGCATGGACAGGGGGCACCGTACTGAAGCTTTCTTT	CASMDRGHRTEAFF
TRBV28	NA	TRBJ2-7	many	TGTGCCAGCAGTTTATGGGGATACGAGCAGTACTTC	CASSLWGYEQYF
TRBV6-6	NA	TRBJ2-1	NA	TGTGCCAGCAGTTATCTAGTAGGCAATGAGCAGTTCTTC	CASSYLVGNEQFF
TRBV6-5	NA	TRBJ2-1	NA	TGTGCCAGCAGGGCCGGGACTCGGTTGAACAATGAGCAGTTCTTC	CASRAGTRLNNEQFF
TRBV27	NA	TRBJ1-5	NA	TGTGCCAGCAGTTGCCCGAGGGAGGGCAGGGACAATCAGCCCCAGCATTTT	CASSCPREGRDNQPQHF
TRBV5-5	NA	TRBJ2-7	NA	TGTGCCAGCAGCTCAACCGGGACAACCTACGAGCAGTACTTC	CASSSTGTTYEQYF
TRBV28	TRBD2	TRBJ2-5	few	TGTGCCAGCAGTTTACTAGCGGGATCGGTGGAGACCCAGTACTTC	CASSLLAGSVETQYF
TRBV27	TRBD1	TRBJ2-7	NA	TGTGCCAGCAGTTTTATTGACAGGGGGTTGGGCGAGCAGTACTTC	CASSFIDRGLGEQYF
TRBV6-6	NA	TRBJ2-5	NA	TGTGCCAGCAGTTACGAGGGGGGTCGTGAGACCCAGTACTTC	CASSYEGGRETQYF
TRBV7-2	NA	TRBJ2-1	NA	TGTGCCAGCAGCTTCCCCCGTAGGGGTAACAATGAGCAGTTCTTC	CASSFPRRGNNEQFF
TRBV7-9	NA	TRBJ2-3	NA	TGTGCCAGCAGCAAACCGGGGTTACGCACAGATACGCAGTATTTT	CASSKPGLRTDTQYF
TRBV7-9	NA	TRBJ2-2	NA	TGTGCCAGCAGCCCCCCAATGGGGGGGGCTGGCGGGGAGCTGTTTTTT	CASSPPMGGAGGELFF
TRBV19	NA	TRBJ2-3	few	TGTGCCAGTAGTCAGCCTCCGGGAAACAATACGCAGTATTTT	CASSQPPGNNTQYF
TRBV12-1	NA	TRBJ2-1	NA	TGTGCCAGCAGCTTTGTGGACGCCCGGTTCTTC	CASSFVDARFF
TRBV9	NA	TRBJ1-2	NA	TGTGCCAGCAGCGTAGCTCCGAGCTCGGGGTATGGCTACACCTTC	CASSVAPSSGYGYTF
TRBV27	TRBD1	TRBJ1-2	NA	TGTGCCAGCAGTTCCGAGAACAGGGGGCAGTATGGCTACACCTTC	CASSSENRGQYGYTF
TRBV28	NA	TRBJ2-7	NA	TGTGCCAGCAAAGGACTCGTCTACGAGCAGTACTTC	CASKGLVYEQYF
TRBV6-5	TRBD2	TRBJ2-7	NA	TGTGCCAGCAGTTACGGGGCGGGAGCGTTCGAGCAGTACTTC	CASSYGAGAFEQYF
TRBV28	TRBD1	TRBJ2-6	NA	TGTGCCACCGACAGGGTAGGGCACTCTTCTGGGGCCAACGTCCTGACTTTC	CATDRVGHSSGANVLTF
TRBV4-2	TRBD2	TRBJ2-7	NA	TGTGCCAGCAGCCTACTTTCCGATAGCGGGACGGAACACGAGCAGTACTTC	CASSLLSDSGTEHEQYF
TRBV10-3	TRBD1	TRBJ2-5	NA	TGTGCCATCAGTGAGTCTGCGGGACAGGGACAAGAGACCCAGTACTTC	CAISESAGQGQETQYF
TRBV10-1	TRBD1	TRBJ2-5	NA	TGCGCCAGCAGTGAGTCACAGGGGGCAGAGACCCAGTACTTC	CASSESQGAETQYF
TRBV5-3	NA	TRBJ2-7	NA	TGTGCCAGAAGCAATCGGGACTCGACCTCCTACGAGCAGTACTTC	CARSNRDSTSYEQYF
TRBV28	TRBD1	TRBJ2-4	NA	TGTGCCGCAAGGGACCCACAGGGGGCCATTCAGTACTTC	CAARDPQGAIQYF
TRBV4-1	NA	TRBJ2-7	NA	TGCGCCAGCAGCTTACTCCCGGGACCCTTTTTTTACCACGAGCAGTACTTC	CASSLLPGPFFYHEQYF
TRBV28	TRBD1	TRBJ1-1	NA	TGTGCCAGCAGTTTCCGAACCGGGACAGGGATTTGGAACACTGAAGCTTTCTTT	CASSFRTGTGIWNTEAFF
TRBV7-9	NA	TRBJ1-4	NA	TGTGCCAGCAGCTTAGAGGGCGGAACTAATGAAAAACTGTTTTTT	CASSLEGGTNEKLFF
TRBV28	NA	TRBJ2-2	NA	TGTGCCAGCAGTTTACGCGGGAAGGCCGGGGAGCTGTTTTTT	CASSLRGKAGELFF
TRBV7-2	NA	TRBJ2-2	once	TGTGCCAGCAGCTTTTACACCGGGGAGCTGTTTTTT	CASSFYTGELFF
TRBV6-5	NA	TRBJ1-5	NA	TGTGCCAGCAGTTCCAGGGATAGCAATCAGCCCCAGCATTTT	CASSSRDSNQPQHF
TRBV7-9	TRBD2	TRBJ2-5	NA	TGTGCCAGCAGCTTAGTCTTTAGCGGGCTTCAAGAGACCCAGTACTTC	CASSLVFSGLQETQYF
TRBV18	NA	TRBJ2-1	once	TGTGCCAGCTCACCCATAGCGAACAATGAGCAGTTCTTC	CASSPIANNEQFF
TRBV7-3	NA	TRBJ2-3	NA	TGTGCCAGCAGCAGTCGCAATACGGATACGCAGTATTTT	CASSSRNTDTQYF
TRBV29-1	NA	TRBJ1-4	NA	TGCAGCGCCAGGGGATTTGCGGAAAAACTGTTTTTT	CSARGFAEKLFF
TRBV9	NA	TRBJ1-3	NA	TGTGCCAGCAGCAGGACAGCCAGCTCTGGAAACACCATATATTTT	CASSRTASSGNTIYF
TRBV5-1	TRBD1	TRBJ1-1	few	TGCGCCAGCAGCTCCGGGACAGGGGTCTTGAACACTGAAGCTTTCTTT	CASSSGTGVLNTEAFF
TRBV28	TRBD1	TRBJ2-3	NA	TGTGCCAGCAGCTCCGGGACAGGGGGCCGGGTGGCAGATACGCAGTATTTT	CASSSGTGGRVADTQYF
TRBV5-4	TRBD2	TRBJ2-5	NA	TGTGCCAGCAGCTTCCGACTAGCAGGGAGACAAGAGACCCAGTACTTC	CASSFRLAGRQETQYF
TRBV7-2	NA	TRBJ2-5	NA	TGTGCCAGCAGCTTATTCGTTGCCCCAGATTCGGCCCAGTACTTC	CASSLFVAPDSAQYF
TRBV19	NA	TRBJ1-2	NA	TGTGCCAGTAGTATATCTGGGGGGATTAACTATGGCTACACCTTC	CASSISGGINYGYTF
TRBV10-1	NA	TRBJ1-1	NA	TGCGCCAGCAGCCAGGGGCGAGGGGTCGAAGCTTTCTTT	CASSQGRGVEAFF
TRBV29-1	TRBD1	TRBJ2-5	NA	TGCAGCGTAAACAGGGGGCTGGGGGAGACCCAGTACTTC	CSVNRGLGETQYF
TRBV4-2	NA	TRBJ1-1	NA	TGTGCCAGCAGCTTTAACGGGGGGCGGACTGAAGCTTTCTTT	CASSFNGGRTEAFF
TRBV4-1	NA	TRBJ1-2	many	TGCGCCAGCAGCCAACAGAAGGAAGGCTATGGCTACACCTTC	CASSQQKEGYGYTF
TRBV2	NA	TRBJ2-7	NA	TGTGCCAGCAGGGAAAGGGCCTACGAGCAGTACTTC	CASRERAYEQYF
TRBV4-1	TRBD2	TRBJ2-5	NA	TGCGCCAGCAGCCCAGGGCTAGCGGGAGCACGGAAAGAGACCCAGTACTTC	CASSPGLAGARKETQYF